The sequence of this T cell receptor (beta chain) was determined in a study of shared clonotypes between healthy human individuals. V dropped 6 bases and J dropped 5 bases, with 24 bases sitting between them. This CDR3 contains 17 residues. Per germline, CDR1 SEHNR and CDR2 FQNEAQ (reference sequence). The data were produced by immunoSEQ multiplex PCR, yet TCRdb's version contains in-frame clones alone and is incomplete. This table holds more than 90,000 clones, 65% to 70% found once. A note on this clone: The antigen remains unidentified.

General study findings and limits: What limited the represented genetic and exposure-history diversity was the small number of donors. How much donors shared clonotypes was expected to be affected by sequencing depth.

Sequencing input: memory CD8+ T cells sorted from blood. The subset was: CD45RO+ cells pooled with CCR7-negative TemRA cells. The chain joins TRBV7-9 to TRBJ2-3; maybe TRBD2 (6 bases). The TCR comes from a man in his thirties or forties in good health. In nucleotides, the CDR3 is TGTGCCAGCAGGGAGAAGCTGACTAGGTCAATAGGAGATACGCAGTATTTT. Encoded protein: CASREKLTRSIGDTQYF. The full variable domain, in which reference TRBV7-9 and TRBJ2-3 provide the parts outside the CDR3, is DTGVSQNPRHKITKRGQNVTFRCDPISEHNRLYWYRQTLGQGPEFLTYFQNEAQLEKSRLLSDRFSAERPKGSFSTLEIQRTEQGDSAMYLCASREKLTRSIGDTQYFGPGTRLTVL.